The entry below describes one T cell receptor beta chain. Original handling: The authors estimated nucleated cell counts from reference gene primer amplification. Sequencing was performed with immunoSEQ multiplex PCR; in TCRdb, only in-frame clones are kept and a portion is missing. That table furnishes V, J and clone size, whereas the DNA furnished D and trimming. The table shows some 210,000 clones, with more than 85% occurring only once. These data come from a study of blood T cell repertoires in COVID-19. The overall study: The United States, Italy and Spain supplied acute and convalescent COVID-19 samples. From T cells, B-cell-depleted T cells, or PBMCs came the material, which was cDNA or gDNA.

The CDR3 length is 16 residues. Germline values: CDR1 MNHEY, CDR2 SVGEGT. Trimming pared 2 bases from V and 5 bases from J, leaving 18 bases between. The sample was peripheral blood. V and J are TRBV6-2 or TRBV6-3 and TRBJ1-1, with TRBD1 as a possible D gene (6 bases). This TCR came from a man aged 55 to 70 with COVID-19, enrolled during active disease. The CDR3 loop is CASSYREAGRGTEAFF. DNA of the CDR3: TGTGCCAGCAGTTACCGCGAGGCCGGGAGGGGGACTGAAGCTTTCTTT.